Listed below are T cell receptor beta chains from one sample, sequenced in a study of blood T cell repertoires in COVID-19. The protocol was immunoSEQ multiplex PCR, while the TCRdb copy is restricted to in-frame clones and leaves out a portion. The sample has about 48,000 clones, 85% to 90% seen once. The sample taken for sequencing was peripheral blood. The receptors shown here come from an older woman with acute or convalescent COVID-19. Both conserved end residues are part of each CDR3. D genes are given only for firm matches. Some rows mark clone size as missing; the rest say once, few, many or name a class of expanded clone.

TRBV5-8,TRBD1,TRBJ2-7,once,TGTGCCAGCAGCCCTGGACAGGGCTTTACATCCTACGAGCAGTACTTC,CASSPGQGFTSYEQYF
TRBV19,-,TRBJ1-3,-,TGTGCCAGTATTGGGGGACGGACTATCTCTGGAAACACCATATATTTT,CASIGGRTISGNTIYF
TRBV27,-,TRBJ2-1,-,TGTGCCAGCTCCTTCGGGGGCAATGAGCAGTTCTTC,CASSFGGNEQFF
TRBV9,-,TRBJ2-3,once,TGTGCCAGCAGCGCCGGGACTGAGTTAGATACGCAGTATTTT,CASSAGTELDTQYF
TRBV29-1,TRBD1,TRBJ2-5,-,TGCAGCGTTGGTGTGCCCGGAATCGGGACAGGGGGCTATAGGGGCTTCCCGGGCCAAGAGACCCAGTACTTC,CSVGVPGIGTGGYRGFPGQETQYF
TRBV18,TRBD2,TRBJ2-7,-,TGTGCCAGCTCACCGACCAAACTAGCGGGGGACTACGAGCAGTACTTC,CASSPTKLAGDYEQYF
TRBV5-1,TRBD2,TRBJ2-1,-,TGCGCCAGCAGCTTGCTTAGCGGGGGGGACGATGAGCAGTTCTTC,CASSLLSGGDDEQFF
TRBV16,TRBD2,TRBJ2-1,-,TGTGCCAGCAGCCAAGGCGCTTTTATTGGACTAGCGGCTTACAATGAGCAGTTCTTC,CASSQGAFIGLAAYNEQFF
TRBV2,-,TRBJ2-1,-,TGTGCCAGCAGTTCACTTCACTTCGCGGACTACAATGAGCAGTTCTTC,CASSSLHFADYNEQFF
TRBV6-5,-,TRBJ2-7,-,TGTGCCGTTAGGGGGACAATTCTCTACGAGCAGTACTTC,CAVRGTILYEQYF
TRBV6-5,TRBD2,TRBJ2-1,-,TGTGCCAGCAGTTACTCACTAGCGGGGCCCCATGAGCAGCTCTTC,CASSYSLAGPHEQLF
TRBV3-1/TRBV3-2,-,TRBJ1-1,few,TGTGCCAGCTCCCAAGGGGTGAGGACTGAAGCTTTCTTT,CASSQGVRTEAFF
TRBV11-2,-,TRBJ2-7,-,TGTGCCAGCAGCTTAGGAGGGTTCTCCTACGAGCAGTACTTC,CASSLGGFSYEQYF
TRBV27,-,TRBJ2-1,-,TGTGCCAGCAGTTTAGTAGGTTTAGGGGGGGCTACTACCTACAATGAGCAGTTCTTC,CASSLVGLGGATTYNEQFF
TRBV7-9,-,TRBJ2-5,-,TGTGCCAGCAGCTTAGTAACGGGGGAGACCCAGTACTTC,CASSLVTGETQYF
TRBV6-5,-,TRBJ2-7,-,TGTGCCAGCAGTTACAAGACAGACGGAACCTACGAGCAGTACTTC,CASSYKTDGTYEQYF
TRBV2,-,TRBJ1-5,-,TGTGCCAGCAGTGCGCCTCAAGTAAACAGGCAGCCCCAGCATTTT,CASSAPQVNRQPQHF
TRBV27,-,TRBJ2-2,-,TGTGCCAGCAGTTCTCCGGGACACAACACCGGGGAGCTGTTTTTT,CASSSPGHNTGELFF
TRBV29-1,TRBD1,TRBJ2-5,-,TGCAGCCTGAGGGACAGTCAAGAGACCCAGTACTTC,CSLRDSQETQYF
TRBV19,TRBD2,TRBJ2-1,-,TGTGCCAGTAGTATAGATCGGTGGGGACTAGCGGGGGGCAATGAGCAGTTCTTC,CASSIDRWGLAGGNEQFF
TRBV27,TRBD1,TRBJ2-7,-,TGTGCCAGCCGCGGACAGGGGTTACAGGGCACCTCCTACGAGCAGTACTTC,CASRGQGLQGTSYEQYF
TRBV27,-,TRBJ2-1,once,TGTGCCAGCAGTTTAGGGGCGGGAAGGCAGTTCTTC,CASSLGAGRQFF
TRBV19,TRBD2,TRBJ2-1,-,TGTGCCAGTAGTATCCGGCTGGTAGCGGGAGGCGGCTACAATGAGCAGTTCTTC,CASSIRLVAGGGYNEQFF
TRBV5-1,-,TRBJ2-3,-,TGCGCCAGCAGCTTGAGACTATCCACAGATACGCAGTATTTT,CASSLRLSTDTQYF
TRBV4-2,TRBD2,TRBJ2-1,-,TGTGCCAGCGAAGCCGCGGGACTAGCGGGATTGTACAATGAGCAGTTCTTC,CASEAAGLAGLYNEQFF
TRBV5-8,TRBD1,TRBJ1-1,-,TGTGCCAGCAGCCCCCTCCCGGGACAGGTCACTGAAGCTTTCTTT,CASSPLPGQVTEAFF
TRBV6-1,-,TRBJ2-1,-,TGTGCCAGCAGTGAACTAGACCGAAACAATGAGCAGTTCTTC,CASSELDRNNEQFF
TRBV2,-,TRBJ2-7,-,TGTGCCAGCAGTGGACTGGAACGGGGCTACGAGCAGTACTTC,CASSGLERGYEQYF
TRBV9,-,TRBJ2-7,-,TGTGCCAGCAGCGTAAACTCCGCCTACGAGCAGTACTTC,CASSVNSAYEQYF
TRBV16,-,TRBJ2-5,-,TGTGCCAGCAGCCATAACTCAAAGCTTGAGACCCAGTACTTC,CASSHNSKLETQYF
TRBV3-1/TRBV3-2,TRBD2,TRBJ2-3,-,TGTGCCAGCAGCCAAGAGGGACTAGCGGGAGGAGGGACAGATACGCAGTATTTT,CASSQEGLAGGGTDTQYF
TRBV5-4,-,TRBJ2-2,-,TGTGCCAGCAGCTTTGCGGGAAGGACCGGGGAGCTGTTTTTT,CASSFAGRTGELFF
TRBV7-9,-,TRBJ1-6,-,TGTGCCAGCACCCCCTCGAGGGGGGGGGAAAATTCACCCCTCCACTTT,CASTPSRGGENSPLHF
TRBV5-6,-,TRBJ1-2,-,TGTGCCAGCACTCAACAGGGAGTTAACTATGGCTACACCTTC,CASTQQGVNYGYTF
TRBV11-2,-,TRBJ2-7,-,TGTGCCAGCAGCTTCGCCCAACTAGCCTACGAGCAGTACTTC,CASSFAQLAYEQYF
TRBV3-1/TRBV3-2,-,TRBJ2-5,-,TGTGCCAGCAGCCACCGGGACATATCCCAAGAGACCCAGTACTTC,CASSHRDISQETQYF
TRBV10-3,TRBD1,TRBJ1-1,-,TGTGCCATCAGTGAGGACAGGGGGCGGTTGAACACTGAAGCTTTCTTT,CAISEDRGRLNTEAFF
TRBV19,TRBD2,TRBJ2-1,-,TGTGCCAGTGAGGGCGGGAGCTCCTACAATGAGCAGTTCTTC,CASEGGSSYNEQFF
TRBV9,-,TRBJ2-1,-,TGTGCCAGCAGCGTAGGTGCGGGGCGACCTGAGCAGTTCTTC,CASSVGAGRPEQFF
TRBV10-3,TRBD1,TRBJ2-1,-,TGTGCCATCAGTGATCCCCGACAGGGGGTAGAGAATGAGCAGTTCTTC,CAISDPRQGVENEQFF
TRBV5-6,-,TRBJ2-7,-,TGTGCCAGCAGCTTGGGGGTCGGGAGCTACGAGCAGTACTTC,CASSLGVGSYEQYF
TRBV7-9,TRBD2,TRBJ2-7,-,TGTGCCAGCAGCATCCTAGCGGGGGGTCTCTACGAGCAGTACTTC,CASSILAGGLYEQYF